This T cell receptor beta chain was sequenced during a study of T-cell memory formation after mild COVID-19. Looking at the study overall: TCR clusters mostly belonged to single donors.

In its sample, this clonotype was seen many times. Its antigen remains unidentified. Regarding the study as a whole: What remained unconfirmed was the SARS-CoV-2 specificity of second-wave clones peaking on day 37. Clones contracting across day 15 to 85 had a balanced CD4/CD8 profile; later expanding clones leaned CD4+.

Barcoded TCR alpha and TCR beta cDNA libraries with UMIs came from 5'RACE using constant-segment primers. TCRdb redid the calling of the 5' RACE reads with MiXCR, one entry per CDR3 protein. The sample carries approximately 210,000 distinct CDR3 sequences, 27% recorded once. This CDR3 comprises 12 residues. Looked up from germline, CDR1 is SEHNR and CDR2 is FQNEAQ (reference sequence). Trimming removed 3 bases from V and 7 bases from J, with 6 bases in between. This TCR was sampled from an adult woman who had mild COVID-19 (a few samples of this study predate the infection). Cell type and time point are not known. Material: PBMCs or a T cell subset sorted from them (not recorded which). This chain links TRBV7-9 with TRBJ1-4, with D unresolved. In nucleotides, the CDR3 is TGTGCCAGCAGCTTGGGCCTTGAAAAACTGTTTTTT. Translating it yields CASSLGLEKLFF.